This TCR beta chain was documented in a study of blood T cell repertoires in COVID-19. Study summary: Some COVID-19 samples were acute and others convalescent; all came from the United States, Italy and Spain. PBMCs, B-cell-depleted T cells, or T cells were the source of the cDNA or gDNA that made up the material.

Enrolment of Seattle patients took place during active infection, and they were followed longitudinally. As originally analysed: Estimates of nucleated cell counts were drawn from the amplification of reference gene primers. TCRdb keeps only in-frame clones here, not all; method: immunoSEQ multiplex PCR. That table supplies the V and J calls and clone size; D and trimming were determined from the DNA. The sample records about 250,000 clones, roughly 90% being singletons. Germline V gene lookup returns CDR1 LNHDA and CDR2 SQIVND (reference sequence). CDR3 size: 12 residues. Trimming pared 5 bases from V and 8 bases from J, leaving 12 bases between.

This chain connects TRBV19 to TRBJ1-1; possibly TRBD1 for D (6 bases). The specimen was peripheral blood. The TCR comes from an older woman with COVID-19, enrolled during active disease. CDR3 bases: TGTGCCAGTAGTCTGGGGGCCGGGGAAGCTTTCTTT. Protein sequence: CASSLGAGEAFF.